This T cell receptor (beta chain) is from a study of patients and donors after allogeneic stem cell transplantation. This CDR3 contains 11 residues. The V and J ends lost 3 bases and 1 base respectively, with 0 bases between them. TCRdb fed the RT-PCR reads into MiXCR, producing one record per CDR3 protein. The sample includes tens of thousands of distinct CDR3 sequences, 37% seen only once; the top ten take less than 85%. A few counts support this clonotype. What was sequenced was blood, either unsorted or a sorted T cell fraction (not recorded which). This sequence originates from a human donor who was either an allogeneic HSCT recipient or a stem cell or donor lymphocyte infusion donor (not recorded which). It is not recorded whose cells these are; they may come from a transplant donor. The J gene is TRBJ1-2, the V gene TRBV12-3 or TRBV12-4; D not resolved. CDR3 nucleotide sequence: TGTGCCAGCAGTTTTAACTATGGCTACACCTTC. This encodes CASSFNYGYTF.